This T cell receptor (beta chain) was identified in a study of blood T cell repertoires in COVID-19. This clone was recorded only once. TCRdb's table, derived via immunoSEQ multiplex PCR, lists solely in-frame clones and lacks some. In the table there are over 200,000 clones, more than 75% of which are singletons. With V trimmed by 5 bases and J by 3 bases, 6 bases remained unmatched. The germline CDR1 and CDR2 sequences are MNHEY and SMNVEV (reference sequence). The CDR3 runs 14 residues. J is TRBJ2-7 and V is TRBV27; TRBD2 matches 8 bases. The TCR was taken from a man aged 35-49 years who had recovered from COVID-19. Source material: peripheral blood. The CDR3, as DNA: TGTGCCAGCAGTCCAAGACTAGCGCTCTACGAGCAGTACTTC. Protein: CASSPRLALYEQYF.